This TCR beta chain is from a study of blood T cell repertoires in COVID-19. Study summary: Samples representing acute and convalescent COVID-19 were sourced from the United States, Italy and Spain. Sample material is recorded as cDNA or gDNA derived from T cells, B-cell-depleted T cells, or PBMCs.

It was during active infection that Seattle patients were enrolled and then longitudinally followed. Per the original methods: Amplification with reference gene primers provided the estimates of nucleated cell counts. The table came from immunoSEQ multiplex PCR; TCRdb's copy has only in-frame clones and leaves some out. V and J calls plus clone size are reproduced from that table; the DNA served to infer D and trimming. This repertoire shows around 140,000 clones, 84% found once; its top ten account for less than 9%. Trimming took off 0 bases at V and 5 bases at J, with 8 bases between the two ends. The germline V gene encodes CDR1 GTSNPN and CDR2 SVGIG (reference sequence). This CDR3 is 14 amino acids long.

Sequenced input: peripheral blood. This TCR was recovered from a man in his thirties or forties with COVID-19, enrolled during active disease. The chain is built from TRBV30 and TRBJ1-6, with D possibly being TRBD1 (5 bases). CDR3 amino acids: CAWSVDTNNSPLHF. The CDR3 nucleotides are TGTGCCTGGAGTGTGGACACCAATAATTCACCCCTCCACTTT. The variable domain in full, completed from reference TRBV30 and TRBJ1-6, reads SQTIHQWPATLVQPVGSPLSLECTVEGTSNPNLYWYRQAAGRGLQLLFYSVGIGQISSEVPQNLSASRPQDRQFILSSKKLLLSDSGFYLCAWSVDTNNSPLHFGNGTRLTVT.